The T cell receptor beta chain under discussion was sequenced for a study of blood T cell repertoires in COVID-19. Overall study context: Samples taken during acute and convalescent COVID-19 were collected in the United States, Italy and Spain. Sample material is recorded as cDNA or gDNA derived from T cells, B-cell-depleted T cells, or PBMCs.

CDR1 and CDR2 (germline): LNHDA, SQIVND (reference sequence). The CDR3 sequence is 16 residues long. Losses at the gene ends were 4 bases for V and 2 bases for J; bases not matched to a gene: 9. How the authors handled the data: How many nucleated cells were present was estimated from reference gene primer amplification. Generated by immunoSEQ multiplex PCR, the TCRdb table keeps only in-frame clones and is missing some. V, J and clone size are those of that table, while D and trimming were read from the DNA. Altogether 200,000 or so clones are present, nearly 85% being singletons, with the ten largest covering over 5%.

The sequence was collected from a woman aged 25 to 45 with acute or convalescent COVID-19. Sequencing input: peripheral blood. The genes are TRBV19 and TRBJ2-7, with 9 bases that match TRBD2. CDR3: CASSSLRASGTYEQYF. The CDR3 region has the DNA TGTGCCAGTAGTAGTTTGCGGGCTAGCGGGACCTACGAGCAGTACTTC.